What follows are 26 T cell receptor beta chains derived from one specimen sequenced in a study of blood T cell repertoires in COVID-19. The method was immunoSEQ multiplex PCR; TCRdb's version includes in-frame clones alone and lacks a portion of them. The sample carries roughly 180,000 clones, 82% recorded once. Specimen: PBMCs or T cells enriched from blood (not recorded which). These TCRs come from a man aged 55 to 70 who had recovered from COVID-19.

This chain joins TRBV18 and TRBJ2-2, with TRBD2 as a possible D gene (6 bases). V was pared by 1 base and J by 5 bases, with 11 bases between. CDR3 length equals 15 residues. The germline CDR1 and CDR2 sequences are KGHSH and LQKENI. CDR3 amino acids: CASSPQQEGTGELFF. CDR3 DNA sequence: TGTGCCAGCTCACCACAACAGGAGGGGACCGGGGAGCTGTTTTTT.

This chain connects TRBV29-1 to TRBJ2-6; D may be TRBD2 (6 bases). The V gene's germline CDR1 is SQVTM and CDR2 ANQGSEA. CDR3 length: 15 amino acids. Trimming took off 3 bases at V and 2 bases at J, with 11 bases between the two ends. The CDR3 reads CSVDGGAAGANVLTF. The CDR3 DNA reads as TGCAGCGTTGACGGCGGGGCTGCTGGGGCCAACGTCCTGACTTTC.

The rearrangement uses TRBV14 and TRBJ2-7, with a tentative D call TRBD1 (5 bases). The CDR3 loop spans 12 amino acids. Trimming removed 4 bases from V and 4 bases from J, with 8 bases in between. Germline lookup yields CDR1 SGHDN and CDR2 FVKESK. This CDR3 reads CASSRTFYEQYF. The CDR3 DNA sequence: TGTGCCAGCAGCCGGACATTTTACGAGCAGTACTTC. The entire variable domain, with the rest obtained from reference TRBV14 and TRBJ2-7, is as follows: EAGVTQFPSHSVIEKGQTVTLRCDPISGHDNLYWYRRVMGKEIKFLLHFVKESKQDESGMPNNRFLAERTGGTYSTLKVQPAELEDSGVYFCASSRTFYEQYFGPGTRLTVT.

In DNA, the CDR3 is TGTGCCAGCAGCTTAGAACGGTGGGGGGGGATCCAAGAGACCCAGTACTTC. Its translation is CASSLERWGGIQETQYF. This sequence joins TRBV7-2 and TRBJ2-5, with 7 nucleotides matching TRBD2. In germline, CDR1 is SGHTA, CDR2 FQGNSA. The ends lost 1 base at V and 1 base at J; junction bases unmatched: 9. The CDR3 loop spans 17 amino acids.

The V call is TRBV6-5, the J call TRBJ2-7, with D perhaps matching TRBD2 (5 bases). Between the trimmed V and J ends, which lost 6 bases and 5 bases, there was a span of 11 bases. The CDR3 extends over 12 amino acids. The germline gives CDR1 MNHEY, CDR2 SVGAGI. The CDR3 DNA sequence: TGTGCCAGCAGAATGGGAGACCACGAGCAGTACTTC. Its protein is CASRMGDHEQYF.

The chain has TRBV19 and TRBJ2-3, with TRBD2 matching 16 bases. The V gene's germline CDR1 is LNHDA and CDR2 SQIVND (reference sequence). After removal of 7 bases from V and 0 bases from J, the junction contained 7 bases not matched to a gene. CDR3 length: 18 amino acids. Here the CDR3 DNA reads TGTGCCAGTAAGGGACTAGCGGGGGGGCCCTATAGCACAGATACGCAGTATTTT. It yields the protein CASKGLAGGPYSTDTQYF. Supplemented by reference TRBV19 and TRBJ2-3, the full variable domain reads DGGITQSPKYLFRKEGQNVTLSCEQNLNHDAMYWYRQDPGQGLRLIYYSQIVNDFQKGDIAEGYSVSREKKESFPLTVTSAQKNPTAFYLCASKGLAGGPYSTDTQYFGPGTRLTVL.

The rearrangement links TRBV2 to TRBJ2-7, with TRBD1 matching 8 bases. The CDR3 contains 15 residues. Trimming removed 4 bases from V and 7 bases from J; junction bases left unmatched: 12. In germline, CDR1 is SNHLY, CDR2 FYNNEI. The CDR3 loop reads CASSALVQGVGEQYF. CDR3 nucleotide sequence: TGTGCCAGCAGTGCCCTGGTACAGGGGGTGGGAGAGCAGTACTTC.

This sequence joins TRBV10-3 and TRBJ2-1, with 7 nucleotides matching TRBD1. V shed 8 bases, J shed 2 bases, and the junction held 0 bases outside the gene matches. Per germline, CDR1 ENHRY and CDR2 SYGVKD. This CDR3 spans 12 amino acids. The CDR3 sequence: CAIGTAYNEQFF. The CDR3 DNA follows: TGTGCCATCGGGACAGCCTACAATGAGCAGTTCTTC.

The J gene is TRBJ1-3, the V gene TRBV5-4; 9 bases are a match to TRBD1. Trimming at V came to 3 bases and at J to 3 bases, leaving 7 bases not matched to a gene. This CDR3 region has 16 residues. Germline CDR1 is SGHNT and CDR2 is YYREEE (reference sequence). The CDR3, as DNA: TGTGCCAGCAGCTCAGGGACAGGGATATTTGGAAACACCATATATTTT. This translates into CASSSGTGIFGNTIYF. The whole variable domain, filled in from reference TRBV5-4 and TRBJ1-3, reads ETGVTQSPTHLIKTRGQQVTLRCSSQSGHNTVSWYQQALGQGPQFIFQYYREEENGRGNFPPRFSGLQFPNYSSELNVNALELDDSALYLCASSSGTGIFGNTIYFGEGSWLTVV.

The chain joins TRBV29-1 to TRBJ2-5; D gene unclear. CDR3 length: 12 amino acids. The germline V gene encodes CDR1 SQVTM and CDR2 ANQGSEA. V was trimmed by 6 bases and J by 1 base, leaving 9 bases between them. The CDR3 bases are TGCAGCGTCGCGGCCTTCCAAGAGACCCAGTACTTC. The encoded protein is CSVAAFQETQYF.

This chain uses TRBV12-3 or TRBV12-4 with TRBJ2-3; D gene ambiguous. This CDR3 region has 11 residues. V was pared by 7 bases and J by 6 bases, with 8 bases between. The CDR3 sequence is CASTKSDTQYF. For the CDR3, the DNA is TGTGCCAGCACTAAGTCCGATACGCAGTATTTT.

The rearrangement links TRBV7-3 to TRBJ2-5; no clear D. The germline gives CDR1 SGHTA, CDR2 FQGTGA. V lost 5 bases to trimming and J lost 5 bases, with 15 bases between them. This CDR3 has 14 residues. Written as DNA, the CDR3 is TGTGCCAGCAGCCCCTACCCGGTTTTCGAGACCCAGTACTTC. Encoded protein: CASSPYPVFETQYF.

The rearrangement uses TRBV7-8 and TRBJ2-7; D uncertain. This CDR3 is 17 amino acids long. Germline values: CDR1 SGHVS, CDR2 FQNEAQ. The V gene lost 2 bases and the J gene lost 4 bases, with 21 bases spanning the gap. The CDR3 spells CASSLHLPVTVGYEQYF. DNA of the CDR3: TGTGCCAGCAGCTTACACCTACCTGTAACTGTCGGGTACGAGCAGTACTTC.

The CDR3 DNA follows: TGTGCCAGCAGCGACCAAGACAGGACCTATGGCGGCTACACCTTC. Amino acid sequence: CASSDQDRTYGGYTF. The J gene is TRBJ1-2, the V gene TRBV9; a weak D match, TRBD1 (6 bases). The CDR3 is 15 residues long. V lost 3 bases and J lost 8, with 20 bases in between. Germline V gene sequence: CDR1 SGDLS, CDR2 YYNGEE.

The chain carries TRBV5-1 and TRBJ2-3, with TRBD1 identical over 8 bases. J was trimmed by 2 bases and V by 4 bases; bases with no gene match: 9. CDR1 and CDR2 (germline): SGHRS, YFSETQ. The length of the CDR3 is 16 residues. The CDR3 sequence: CASSPRGQGFTDTQYF. The DNA for the CDR3 is TGCGCCAGCAGCCCGAGAGGACAGGGATTCACAGATACGCAGTATTTT.

V usage is TRBV7-9 and J usage is TRBJ1-6, with D possibly matching TRBD1 (5 bases). This CDR3 spans 15 amino acids. Germline V gene sequence: CDR1 SEHNR, CDR2 FQNEAQ (reference sequence). The V end lost 8 bases, the J end lost 4 bases, and 15 bases lay between the germline ends. CDR3 nucleotides: TGTGCCAGCCCCGACAGCGAGAGTTATAATTCACCCCTCCACTTT. Translating it yields CASPDSESYNSPLHF.

The chain employs TRBV6-5 and TRBJ2-1; TRBD2 matches 8 bases. Germline V CDR1 and CDR2: MNHEY, SVGAGI. CDR3 length: 15 residues. V was pared by 11 bases and J by 0 bases, with 9 bases of the junction left unmatched. The CDR3 sequence is CASGLAPSSYNEQFF. CDR3 in DNA: TGTGCCTCAGGACTAGCTCCGAGCTCCTACAATGAGCAGTTCTTC.

This chain uses TRBV28 with TRBJ2-7; tentative D call: TRBD1 (5 bases). This CDR3 has 14 amino acids. Trimming left V 4 bases short and J 2 bases short, with 12 bases between. Germline V gene sequence: CDR1 MDHEN, CDR2 SYDVKM. The CDR3 reads CASSYAGLTYEQYF. The CDR3 nucleotides read TGTGCCAGCAGTTATGCAGGGCTCACCTACGAGCAGTACTTC.

The genes are TRBV5-8 and TRBJ1-5; D uncertain. Trimming removed 0 bases from V and 4 bases from J, with 8 bases in between. The CDR3 spans 14 residues. The germline gives CDR1 SGHTS, CDR2 YDEGEE. CDR3 protein: CASSLERSNQPQHF. The CDR3 nucleotides are TGTGCCAGCAGCTTGGAACGGAGTAATCAGCCCCAGCATTTT.

The chain combines TRBV12-5 with TRBJ1-5, with 8 bases matching TRBD1. The V gene's germline CDR1 is LGHNT and CDR2 FRNRAP. The CDR3 is 13 residues long. V lost 7 bases, J lost 7 bases, and 6 bases stayed unmatched. CDR3 sequence reads: CASAPTGDQPQHF. The CDR3 DNA sequence: TGTGCTAGTGCCCCGACAGGGGACCAGCCCCAGCATTTT.

The rearrangement links TRBV7-3 to TRBJ2-1; TRBD2 matches 7 bases. This CDR3 is built from 17 residues. The germline gives CDR1 SGHTA, CDR2 FQGTGA. Germline trimming cut 5 bases from V and 0 bases from J; bases unmatched to any gene: 10. DNA of the CDR3: TGTGCCAGCAGCCCAACCGCTAGCGGAACCTCCTACAATGAGCAGTTCTTC. Protein product: CASSPTASGTSYNEQFF.

V and J are TRBV5-4 and TRBJ2-7; D may be TRBD2 (5 bases). Trimming shortened V by 3 bases and J by 3 bases, and 16 bases separated the two germline ends. This CDR3 spans 15 amino acids. The germline CDR1 and CDR2 sequences are SGHNT and YYREEE (reference sequence). CDR3 in amino acids: CASSSRVSGIYEQYF. CDR3 DNA sequence: TGTGCCAGCAGCTCGAGGGTAAGCGGCATCTACGAGCAGTACTTC. Combining the CDR3 with reference TRBV5-4 and TRBJ2-7 gives the whole variable domain ETGVTQSPTHLIKTRGQQVTLRCSSQSGHNTVSWYQQALGQGPQFIFQYYREEENGRGNFPPRFSGLQFPNYSSELNVNALELDDSALYLCASSSRVSGIYEQYFGPGTRLTVT.

The V gene is TRBV3-1 (or the pseudogene TRBV3-2), the J gene TRBJ2-1; maybe TRBD2 (6 bases). V shed 5 bases and J shed 10 bases, with 12 bases lying between them. The CDR3 sequence is 12 residues long. In germline, CDR1 is LGHDT, CDR2 YNNKEL (reference sequence). Written as DNA, the CDR3 is TGTGCCAGCAGCTCAACGGGAGACGAGCAGTTCTTC. Amino acids: CASSSTGDEQFF.

This chain connects TRBV19 to TRBJ1-5; no clear D. CDR3 length: 12 residues. Trimming shortened V by 6 bases and J by 6 bases, and 9 bases separated the two germline ends. CDR1 LNHDA and CDR2 SQIVND come from the germline V gene (reference sequence). DNA for the CDR3: TGTGCCAGTAGCTATGTAAGTCAGCCCCAGCATTTT. Translating it yields CASSYVSQPQHF. Based on the CDR3 plus reference TRBV19 and TRBJ1-5, the full variable domain is DGGITQSPKYLFRKEGQNVTLSCEQNLNHDAMYWYRQDPGQGLRLIYYSQIVNDFQKGDIAEGYSVSREKKESFPLTVTSAQKNPTAFYLCASSYVSQPQHFGDGTRLSIL.

The chain links TRBV7-2 to TRBJ2-1; tentatively, D is TRBD2 (6 bases). This CDR3 spans 13 amino acids. Germline V lookup: CDR1 SGHTA, CDR2 FQGNSA. The V end lost 6 bases, the J end lost 4 bases, and 10 bases lay between the germline ends. CDR3 in DNA: TGTGCCAGCAGTTATGGGAGGTACAATGAGCAGTTCTTC. Amino acid sequence: CASSYGRYNEQFF.

In DNA form, the CDR3 reads TGTGCCAGCAGTACGGCGGGGCGGACCGGGGAGCTGTTTTTT. It is translated as CASSTAGRTGELFF. This chain links TRBV6-2 or TRBV6-3 with TRBJ2-2; maybe TRBD2 (6 bases). Germline V gene sequence: CDR1 MNHEY, CDR2 SVGEGT. Trimming shortened V by 5 bases and J by 5 bases, and 12 bases separated the two germline ends. The CDR3 spans 14 residues.